What follows are 25 T cell receptor beta chains derived from one specimen sequenced in a study of cytomegalovirus exposure and HLA in healthy donors (TCRdb year 2017). Preparation of the library involved the immunoSEQ multiplex PCR assay. TCRdb holds this immuneACCESS table with in-frame rearrangements only. Some clones are missing; in checked studies, unresolved V genes explain under half, and the rest has no known cause. The sample data list around 150,000 clones, and approximately 80% of these were observed just once. Together, the top ten hold around 2% of the sample. Sequenced material: PBMCs. These receptors were taken from a young man in good health and CMV-seropositive.

The chain has TRBV2 and TRBJ2-5; 7 bases map to TRBD2. The CDR3 contains 15 residues. The V gene's germline CDR1 is SNHLY and CDR2 FYNNEI. The junction had 5 bases not matched to a gene; V was cut back by 3 bases and J by 1 base. CDR3 DNA: TGTGCCAGCAGTGACGGGGAGGGAGGCCAAGAGACCCAGTACTTC. Translating gives CASSDGEGGQETQYF.

J is TRBJ2-1 and V is TRBV29-1, with TRBD2 identical over 10 bases. The germline gives CDR1 SQVTM, CDR2 ANQGSEA. The CDR3 runs 15 residues. J was trimmed by 7 bases and V by 4 bases; bases with no gene match: 10. The CDR3 nucleotides read TGCAGCGTTGTACCGAGCGGGGGGGCCTGGAATGAGCAGTTCTTC. The encoded protein is CSVVPSGGAWNEQFF.

The rearrangement uses TRBV13 and TRBJ1-5; 11 bases line up with TRBD1. This CDR3 is built from 17 residues. V lost 5 bases and J lost 3; bases outside the gene matches: 9. Germline CDR1 reads PRHDT; CDR2 reads FYEKMQ (reference sequence). This chain's CDR3 is CASSLRTGGADNQPQHF. The CDR3, as DNA: TGTGCCAGCAGCCTAAGGACAGGGGGCGCTGACAATCAGCCCCAGCATTTT.

This clone has only a few counts. J is TRBJ1-2 and V is TRBV19, with a tentative D call TRBD1 (5 bases). CDR3 length: 16 residues. CDR1 is LNHDA, CDR2 SQIVND, per germline (reference sequence). Deletions cut 5 bases from V and 4 bases from J, with 20 bases between. The CDR3 here is CASSPRAGRILYGYTF. DNA of the CDR3: TGTGCCAGTAGTCCCAGGGCGGGGCGCATCCTCTATGGCTACACCTTC.

The V gene is TRBV5-1, the J gene TRBJ2-1; 11 bases align to TRBD2. The V gene's germline CDR1 is SGHRS and CDR2 YFSETQ. The V segment lost 4 bases and the J segment 7 bases; nucleotides outside the gene matches: 10. The CDR3 covers 16 residues. CDR3 DNA sequence: TGCGCCAGCAGCGCACTTAGCGGGGGGGCGGAGAATGAGCAGTTCTTC. This codes for CASSALSGGAENEQFF.

This sequence joins TRBV11-2 and TRBJ2-1, with D maybe TRBD1 (8 bases). This CDR3 spans 18 amino acids. With 1 base removed from V and 7 bases from J, the gap between germline ends came to 23 bases. The germline gives CDR1 SGHAT, CDR2 FQNNGV. The CDR3 coding sequence is TGTGCCAGCAGCTTAGGTTATATGTCTTACAGGGGGGGAAATGAGCAGTTCTTC. Residues: CASSLGYMSYRGGNEQFF.

This clone was detected once. The chain employs TRBV6-5 and TRBJ2-5, with a weak D call TRBD1 (6 bases). This CDR3 is built from 16 residues. Trimming left V 0 bases short and J 1 base short, with 12 bases between. Per germline, CDR1 MNHEY and CDR2 SVGAGI. The CDR3 sequence is CASSYSGRGGQETQYF. The DNA for the CDR3 is TGTGCCAGCAGTTACTCGGGTAGAGGGGGCCAAGAGACCCAGTACTTC.

The V and J genes are TRBV2 and TRBJ1-1; 7 bases are a match to TRBD1. CDR3 size: 14 residues. The germline gives CDR1 SNHLY, CDR2 FYNNEI. Unmatched junction bases numbered 11, after V lost 7 bases and J lost 6 bases. The CDR3 loop is CASIRRGDRAEAFF. The CDR3 DNA reads as TGTGCCAGCATCCGGAGGGGAGACAGGGCTGAAGCTTTCTTT.

The chain carries TRBV6-5 and TRBJ2-7; 8 bases line up with TRBD1. The junction had 10 bases not matched to a gene; V was cut back by 8 bases and J by 4 bases. Looked up from germline, CDR1 is MNHEY and CDR2 is SVGAGI. The CDR3 length is 14 residues. The CDR3 nucleotides are TGTGCCAGCTTGGCAGGGGGCCCTCCATACGAGCAGTACTTC. Its protein product is CASLAGGPPYEQYF.

This sequence joins TRBV7-9 and TRBJ2-7; TRBD2 might be the D (5 bases). The germline gives CDR1 SEHNR, CDR2 FQNEAQ (reference sequence). The CDR3 consists of 13 residues. Trimming took off 4 bases at V and 2 bases at J, with 9 bases between the two ends. CDR3 in DNA: TGTGCCAGCAGCTGGGAGAGTGCCTACGAGCAGTACTTC. Residues: CASSWESAYEQYF. Looking up the rest from reference TRBV7-9 and TRBJ2-7 gives the full variable domain: DTGVSQNPRHKITKRGQNVTFRCDPISEHNRLYWYRQTLGQGPEFLTYFQNEAQLEKSRLLSDRFSAERPKGSFSTLEIQRTEQGDSAMYLCASSWESAYEQYFGPGTRLTVT.

The chain carries TRBV7-9 and TRBJ1-5; D is unresolved. The germline V gene encodes CDR1 SEHNR and CDR2 FQNEAQ (reference sequence). This CDR3 is 14 amino acids long. Trimming left V 3 bases short and J 3 bases short, with 9 bases between. The CDR3 is CASSFGLDNQPQHF. In DNA, the CDR3 is TGTGCCAGCAGCTTTGGTCTAGACAATCAGCCCCAGCATTTT. Complete variable domain (other parts from reference TRBV7-9 and TRBJ1-5): DTGVSQNPRHKITKRGQNVTFRCDPISEHNRLYWYRQTLGQGPEFLTYFQNEAQLEKSRLLSDRFSAERPKGSFSTLEIQRTEQGDSAMYLCASSFGLDNQPQHFGDGTRLSIL.

The chain links TRBV29-1 to TRBJ2-5, with 14 bases fitting TRBD2. Germline V gives CDR1 SQVTM, CDR2 ANQGSEA. Trimming removed 7 bases from V and 1 base from J; junction bases left unmatched: 8. CDR3 length equals 16 residues. CDR3 in DNA: TGCAGCGCTCCCGGACTAGCGGGGGGTATCCAAGAGACCCAGTACTTC. Encoded protein: CSAPGLAGGIQETQYF.

V and J are TRBV19 and TRBJ2-7; 10 nucleotides line up with TRBD1. This CDR3 contains 15 residues. V dropped 5 bases and J dropped 2; count of bases not matched to a gene: 6. Germline assignment: CDR1 LNHDA and CDR2 SQIVND (reference sequence). CDR3 residues: CASSAPGQGTYEQYF. Here the CDR3 DNA reads TGTGCCAGTAGTGCTCCGGGACAGGGGACCTACGAGCAGTACTTC.

Only a few counts were recorded for this clone. The gene calls are TRBV7-2 and TRBJ1-2, with TRBD1 identical over 8 bases. This CDR3 has 14 amino acids. J lost 6 bases, V lost 4 bases, and 7 bases had no gene match. In germline, CDR1 is SGHTA, CDR2 FQGNSA. The CDR3 spells CASSWFRGQDGYTF. The CDR3 DNA is TGTGCCAGCAGCTGGTTCAGGGGGCAGGATGGCTACACCTTC. The entire variable domain, with the rest obtained from reference TRBV7-2 and TRBJ1-2, is as follows: GAGVSQSPSNKVTEKGKDVELRCDPISGHTALYWYRQSLGQGLEFLIYFQGNSAPDKSGLPSDRFSAERTGGSVSTLTIQRTQQEDSAVYLCASSWFRGQDGYTFGSGTRLTVV.

This clone was seen a handful of times. The V and J genes are TRBV5-8 and TRBJ1-1, with a weak D call TRBD1 (6 bases). This CDR3 spans 14 amino acids. V dropped 0 bases and J dropped 4 bases, with 10 bases sitting between them. Germline V lookup: CDR1 SGHTS, CDR2 YDEGEE. The CDR3 loop is CASSLVGGATEAFF. CDR3 nucleotide sequence: TGTGCCAGCAGCTTGGTCGGGGGGGCCACTGAAGCTTTCTTT.

The chain recombines TRBV11-2 with TRBJ2-1; no definite D call. Trimming pared 5 bases from V and 6 bases from J, leaving 5 bases between. This CDR3 is 11 amino acids long. CDR1 and CDR2 from the germline V gene are SGHAT and FQNNGV. The CDR3 sequence is CASSPSNEQFF. The CDR3 DNA follows: TGTGCCAGCAGCCCCTCCAATGAGCAGTTCTTC.

This clone showed up just a few times. The chain employs TRBV19 and TRBJ2-6, with 8 bases lining up with TRBD1. Trimming took 5 bases from V and 4 from J; bases not matched to a gene: 10. Germline V lookup: CDR1 LNHDA, CDR2 SQIVND (reference sequence). The CDR3 consists of 17 residues. Here the CDR3 DNA reads TGTGCCAGTAGTCCCGGGACAGGCCCACGAGGGGCCAACGTCCTGACTTTC. Protein: CASSPGTGPRGANVLTF.

The chain's CDR3 is CASSPGRGSYEQYF. The CDR3 DNA sequence: TGCGCCAGCAGCCCCGGTAGGGGGTCCTACGAGCAGTACTTC. The J gene is TRBJ2-7, the V gene TRBV4-1; a weak D match, TRBD1 (6 bases). The CDR3 extends over 14 amino acids. V was trimmed by 4 bases and J by 1 base, leaving 11 bases between them. CDR1 and CDR2 from the germline V gene are MGHRA and YSYEKL.

This chain joins TRBV7-2 and TRBJ1-2; D is unclear. The CDR3 is 13 residues long. Germline CDR1 is SGHTA and CDR2 is FQGNSA. Trimming shortened V by 8 bases and J by 7 bases, and 17 bases separated the two germline ends. The CDR3 sequence is CASRAAANRGYTF. Here the CDR3 DNA reads TGTGCCAGCCGAGCGGCGGCTAATCGTGGCTACACCTTC.

Turning to this clone: Because the CDR3's place on the DNA is in doubt, the DNA is left out and the CDR3 is given as listed by TCRdb. The V call is TRBV6-1, the J call TRBJ1-3. The length of the CDR3 is 14 amino acids, counting both ends. CDR1 MNHNS and CDR2 SASEGT come from the germline V gene. CDR3 amino acids: CASILGGGGNTIYF.

V and J are TRBV4-3 and TRBJ2-7; 7 bases map to TRBD2. The CDR3 is 15 amino acids. Trimming removed 0 bases from V and 3 bases from J; junction bases left unmatched: 5. Germline V CDR1 and CDR2: LGHNA, YSLEER. CDR3 DNA: TGCGCCAGCAGCCAAGACGAGGGGAGGGGCTACGAGCAGTACTTC. Its translation: CASSQDEGRGYEQYF.

This rearrangement joins TRBV5-1 to TRBJ1-2; D gene ambiguous. V lost 8 bases and J lost 2, with 16 bases in between. CDR3 length equals 14 residues. Germline V gives CDR1 SGHRS, CDR2 YFSETQ. CDR3 sequence reads: CASQREGGNYGYTF. In nucleotides, the CDR3 is TGCGCCAGTCAACGAGAGGGAGGGAACTATGGCTACACCTTC.

V is TRBV7-3 and J is TRBJ2-5, with D hard to call. The CDR3 covers 13 residues. Germline V gives CDR1 SGHTA, CDR2 FQGTGA. With 1 base removed from V and 2 bases from J, the gap between germline ends came to 5 bases. In DNA, the CDR3 is TGTGCCAGCAGCTTAAGCCGGCAAGAGACCCAGTACTTC. Its translation is CASSLSRQETQYF.

This sequence joins TRBV19 and TRBJ1-1; 9 bases are shared with TRBD1. The CDR3 has 14 residues. Looked up from germline, CDR1 is LNHDA and CDR2 is SQIVND (reference sequence). J gave up 7 bases and V 8 bases, and 11 bases lay outside the gene matches. CDR3 amino acids: CASRSYRGLDEAFF. CDR3 coding DNA: TGTGCCAGTCGATCCTACAGGGGGCTGGATGAAGCTTTCTTT.

The genes are TRBV10-1 and TRBJ2-7; 10 bases are shared with TRBD2. The CDR3 totals 16 residues. With V trimmed by 4 bases and J by 2 bases, 8 bases remained unmatched. Per germline, CDR1 WNHNN and CDR2 SYGVQD (reference sequence). The CDR3 loop reads CASSVWTSGKPYEQYF. The CDR3 DNA reads as TGCGCCAGCAGTGTCTGGACTAGCGGAAAGCCCTACGAGCAGTACTTC.